This T cell receptor beta chain emerged from a study of T cell responses to AZD1222 COVID-19 vaccine. General study points: Spike was spanned by vaccine-associated CD4 TCRs, with dominance at 160-218 and 743-854. Most donors were white British and more were female, and clonal diversity was possibly underestimated. An increase in Spike-specific TCR breadth and depth was observed after two AZD1222 doses. Repertoires were collected only later (after the peak T cell response had occurred).

Only in-frame clones appear in the TCRdb table, and some are missing; sequencing was by immunoSEQ multiplex PCR. The sample includes about 150,000 clones, 90% to 95% of them seen just once. The germline V gene has CDR1 SGHTA and CDR2 FQGTGA. Trimming removed 5 bases at V and 11 bases at J, with 13 bases between. The CDR3 runs to 13 residues. In its sample, this clone was seen once. The antigen is undetermined. This specimen was peripheral blood, taken 28 days after the second AZD1222 dose. The origin of this receptor is an adult who received the AZD1222 COVID-19 vaccine. The gene calls are TRBV7-3 and TRBJ1-6; D is unclear. DNA for the CDR3: TGTGCCAGCAGCCTAATGTCGGGGACACCCCTCCACTTT. Its translation: CASSLMSGTPLHF. The variable domain in full, with the rest retrieved from reference TRBV7-3 and TRBJ1-6, is GAGVSQTPSNKVTEKGKYVELRCDPISGHTALYWYRQSLGQGPEFLIYFQGTGAADDSGLPNDRFFAVRPEGSVSTLKIQRTERGDSAVYLCASSLMSGTPLHFGNGTRLTVT.